This T cell receptor beta chain is drawn from a study of cytomegalovirus exposure and HLA in healthy donors. Researchers ran the PCR with 60 Vbeta and 13 Jbeta primers. Libraries were prepared by immunoSEQ multiplex PCR; TCRdb keeps only in-frame clonotypes and omits some of them. Among tens of thousands of clones, about 67% were seen once, and the ten largest hold about 7.4%. Regarding the study as a whole: Productive status was seen about 87% or about 30% of the time for most TCR beta V segments in an earlier analysis. Most TCR sequences proved rare, with some public TCRs found in many donors. Reported performance of the classifier showed diagnosis of cytomegalovirus status with high specificity and sensitivity.

A note on this clone: Its specificity is unknown.

The CDR3 runs 13 residues. V was clipped by 6 bases and J by 5 bases, with 13 bases between them. Germline values: CDR1 SGHDN, CDR2 FVKESK. This chain uses TRBV14 with TRBJ2-5; possible D gene TRBD2, 6 bases. Material: PBMCs. This clonotype was obtained from a man between 40 and 49 years old in good health and CMV-seropositive. CDR3 DNA: TGTGCCAGCAGGCCCGGGAGTGGGGAGACCCAGTACTTC. Translating it yields CASRPGSGETQYF.